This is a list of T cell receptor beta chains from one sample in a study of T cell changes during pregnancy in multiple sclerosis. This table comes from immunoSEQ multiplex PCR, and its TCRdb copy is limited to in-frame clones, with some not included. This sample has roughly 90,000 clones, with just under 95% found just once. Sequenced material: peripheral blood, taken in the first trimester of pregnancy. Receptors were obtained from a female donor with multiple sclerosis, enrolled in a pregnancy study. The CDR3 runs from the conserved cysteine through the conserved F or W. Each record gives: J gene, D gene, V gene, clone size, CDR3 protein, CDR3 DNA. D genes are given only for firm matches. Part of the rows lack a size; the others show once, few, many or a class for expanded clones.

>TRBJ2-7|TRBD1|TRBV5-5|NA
CASSTSRDRPRNPYYEQYF
TGTGCCAGCAGCACAAGCCGGGACAGACCCCGAAACCCTTACTACGAGCAGTACTTC
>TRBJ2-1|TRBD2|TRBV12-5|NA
CASGLVSGRGVYNEQFF
TGTGCTAGTGGTTTGGTCTCCGGCCGGGGGGTCTACAATGAGCAGTTCTTC
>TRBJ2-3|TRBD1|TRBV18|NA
CASSPLQGTLQGKLAYTQYF
TGTGCCAGCTCACCACTACAGGGGACCCTACAAGGGAAACTCGCTTATACGCAGTATTTT
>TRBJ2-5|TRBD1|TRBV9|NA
CASSGRQGEYQETQYF
TGTGCCAGCAGCGGCCGACAGGGGGAGTACCAAGAGACCCAGTACTTC
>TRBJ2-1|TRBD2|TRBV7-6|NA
CASSSRRRGDEQFF
TGTGCCAGCAGCTCCCGCAGACGGGGGGATGAGCAGTTCTTC
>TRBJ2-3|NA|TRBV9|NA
CASSPPTGDTQYF
TGTGCCAGCAGCCCCCCCACGGGGGATACGCAGTATTTT
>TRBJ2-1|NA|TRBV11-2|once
CASSRLASGREQFF
TGTGCCAGCAGCCGCCTAGCCTCAGGGAGGGAGCAGTTCTTC
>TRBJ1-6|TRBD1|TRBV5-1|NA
CASSLALGRGRSPLHF
TGCGCCAGCAGCTTGGCCCTAGGCAGGGGGCGGTCACCCCTCCACTTT
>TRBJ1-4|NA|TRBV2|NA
CASIGWGPSEKLFF
TGTGCCAGCATCGGTTGGGGGCCCTCCGAAAAACTGTTTTTT
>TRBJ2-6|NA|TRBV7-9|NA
CASSLNRGSGANVLTF
TGTGCCAGCAGCTTAAATCGGGGTTCTGGGGCCAACGTCCTGACTTTC
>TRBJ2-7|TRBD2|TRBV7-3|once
CASSFSGGTAYEQYF
TGTGCCAGCAGCTTTAGCGGGGGGACCGCCTACGAGCAGTACTTC
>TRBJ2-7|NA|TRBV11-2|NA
CASSFSSYEQYF
TGTGCCAGCAGCTTCAGCTCCTACGAGCAGTACTTC
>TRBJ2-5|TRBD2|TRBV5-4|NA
CASNAIPSGGFGETQYF
TGTGCCAGCAACGCCATCCCTAGCGGGGGTTTCGGAGAGACCCAGTACTTC
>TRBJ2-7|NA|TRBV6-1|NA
CASSSPGHHERQYF
TGTGCCAGCAGTTCTCCGGGACACCACGAACGGCAGTACTTC
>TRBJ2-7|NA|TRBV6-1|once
CASSETVGTDYEQYF
TGTGCCAGCAGTGAAACCGTCGGGACTGACTACGAGCAGTACTTC
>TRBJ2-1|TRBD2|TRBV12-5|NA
CASGPLGTSGGMSYNEQFF
TGTGCTAGTGGTCCTTTAGGGACTAGCGGGGGGATGTCCTACAATGAGCAGTTCTTC
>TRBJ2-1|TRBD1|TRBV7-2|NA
CASSLGTGSFNEQFF
TGTGCCAGCAGCTTAGGGACAGGGAGTTTCAATGAGCAGTTCTTC
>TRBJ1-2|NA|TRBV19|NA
CASSIAGRVVGTGYTF
TGTGCCAGTAGTATAGCGGGCAGGGTAGTCGGTACCGGCTACACCTTC
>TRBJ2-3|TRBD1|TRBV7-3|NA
CASSRWAPRDRRTDTQYF
TGTGCCAGCAGCCGTTGGGCACCCCGGGACAGGCGCACAGATACGCAGTATTTT
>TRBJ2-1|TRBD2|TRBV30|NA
CAWGPGLANNEQFF
TGTGCCTGGGGACCCGGACTAGCGAACAATGAGCAGTTCTTC
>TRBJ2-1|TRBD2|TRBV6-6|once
CASSYTSGGNEQFF
TGTGCCAGCAGTTACACTAGCGGGGGCAATGAGCAGTTCTTC
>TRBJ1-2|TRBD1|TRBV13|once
CASSWDRGGYGYTF
TGTGCCAGCAGCTGGGACAGGGGCGGCTATGGCTACACCTTC